This paragraph reports one T cell receptor beta chain. The length of the CDR3 is 11 residues. CDR1 and CDR2 from the germline V gene are MDHEN and SYDVKM. V was shortened by 4 bases and J by 7 bases, with 8 bases between the two germline ends. The method was immunoSEQ multiplex PCR; TCRdb's version includes in-frame clones alone and lacks a portion of them. The table has about 170,000 clones, 70% to 90% seen once. The data are from a study of blood T cell repertoires in COVID-19. The chain has TRBV28 and TRBJ2-7; D is unresolved. The sequence came from a man in his fifties who had recovered from COVID-19. Input material: peripheral blood. The CDR3 is CASSSYGEQYF. In nucleotides, the CDR3 is TGTGCCAGCAGTTCCTACGGGGAGCAGTACTTC.